The sequence of this T cell receptor beta chain was determined in a study of blood T cell repertoires in COVID-19. Original methodology: The authors estimated nucleated cell counts from reference gene primer amplification. Only in-frame clones appear in the TCRdb table, and some are missing; sequencing was by immunoSEQ multiplex PCR. The V and J calls and clone size were taken over from that table, and D and trimming were inferred from the DNA. The top ten clones hold around 6% of a sample with hundreds of thousands of clones, around 87% of them seen once. V lost 6 bases and J lost 2; bases outside the gene matches: 7. Per germline, CDR1 SQVTM and CDR2 ANQGSEA. The CDR3 runs 13 residues.

The sequenced sample was peripheral blood. The chain recombines TRBV29-1 with TRBJ2-7; 7 nucleotides line up with TRBD1. The sequence was obtained from a woman between 50 and 59 years old with COVID-19, enrolled during active disease. CDR3 sequence: CSVSGTVTYEQYF. CDR3 nucleotides: TGCAGCGTGTCCGGGACAGTAACCTACGAGCAGTACTTC.